This entry concerns a single T cell receptor beta chain. Its antigen is currently unknown. CDR1 MDHEN and CDR2 SYDVKM come from the germline V gene. CDR3 size: 15 residues. Use of 60 Vbeta and 13 Jbeta primers characterized the PCR. Assay: immunoSEQ multiplex PCR; the TCRdb copy retains only in-frame clones and omits some. The table includes nearly 110,000 clones, 73% detected once. This specimen belongs to a study of cytomegalovirus exposure and HLA in healthy donors. The study, taken as a whole, reports: It has been reported that TCR beta sequences accurately predicted the HLA-A and HLA-B alleles of most subjects. A later analysis reportedly found fewer N-insertions in an Asian-associated ancestry cluster than the approximately 730-donor mean. In an earlier analysis, most TCR beta V segments were productive about 90% or about 30% of the time. Several of the most significant clusters appeared linked to common viral pathogens, based on a later analysis.

The chain recombines TRBV28 with TRBJ1-1, with D maybe TRBD1 (5 bases). Sequencing was performed on PBMCs. The TCR comes from a man aged 25-40 years in good health and CMV-seronegative. DNA of the CDR3: TGTGCAGGAGGGTCCTTAGGGGAGATTAACACTGAAGCTTTCTTT. Its protein is CAGGSLGEINTEAFF.